The next 4 T cell receptor beta chains were all read from a single sample in a study of blood T cell repertoires in COVID-19. The repertoire was sequenced with immunoSEQ multiplex PCR; TCRdb's copy has only in-frame clones and lacks some. The sample includes 200,000 or so clones, around 92% of them seen just once. Sequenced material: PBMCs or T cells enriched from blood (not recorded which). The source is a woman younger than 30 who had recovered from COVID-19.

The CDR3: CASSRQGLGNSPLHF. In DNA, the CDR3 is TGTGCCAGCAGTCGACAGGGGTTGGGTAATTCACCCCTCCACTTT. The V and J genes are TRBV6-5 and TRBJ1-6; 8 bases fit TRBD1. The CDR3 consists of 15 residues. Trimming at V came to 5 bases and at J to 6 bases, leaving 6 bases not matched to a gene. Germline assignment: CDR1 MNHEY and CDR2 SVGAGI.

The gene calls are TRBV12-5 and TRBJ1-1; TRBD1 matches at 9 bases. This CDR3 comprises 14 residues. The germline CDR1 and CDR2 sequences are LGHNT and FRNRAP. Trimming took 0 bases from V and 5 from J; bases not matched to a gene: 1. The CDR3 DNA follows: TGTGCTAGTGGTTTGGTAGGGACAGGGACTGAAGCTTTCTTT. Amino acid sequence: CASGLVGTGTEAFF.

The sample holds one count of this clone. J is TRBJ2-5 and V is TRBV20-1, with 10 bases identical to TRBD2. Per germline, CDR1 DFQATT and CDR2 SNEGSKA (reference sequence). The CDR3 is 15 amino acids. The V gene end was trimmed by 3 bases and the J gene end by 9 bases; junction bases not matched to a gene: 13. CDR3 in amino acids: CSASLAGAPPAAQYF. The DNA for the CDR3 is TGCAGTGCTAGTCTAGCGGGGGCGCCGCCAGCGGCCCAGTACTTC.

The genes are TRBV11-2 and TRBJ1-6, with a weak D call TRBD1 (6 bases). Between the trimmed V and J ends, which lost 2 bases and 7 bases, there was a span of 9 bases. The CDR3 extends over 14 amino acids. CDR1 is SGHAT and CDR2 is FQNNGV in the germline V gene. The chain's CDR3 is CASSLNRENSPLHF. DNA for the CDR3: TGTGCCAGCAGCTTAAACAGGGAAAATTCACCCCTCCACTTT. Full variable domain (remainder filled in from reference TRBV11-2 and TRBJ1-6): EAGVAQSPRYKIIEKRQSVAFWCNPISGHATLYWYQQILGQGPKLLIQFQNNGVVDDSQLPKDRFSAERLKGVDSTLKIQPAKLEDSAVYLCASSLNRENSPLHFGNGTRLTVT.